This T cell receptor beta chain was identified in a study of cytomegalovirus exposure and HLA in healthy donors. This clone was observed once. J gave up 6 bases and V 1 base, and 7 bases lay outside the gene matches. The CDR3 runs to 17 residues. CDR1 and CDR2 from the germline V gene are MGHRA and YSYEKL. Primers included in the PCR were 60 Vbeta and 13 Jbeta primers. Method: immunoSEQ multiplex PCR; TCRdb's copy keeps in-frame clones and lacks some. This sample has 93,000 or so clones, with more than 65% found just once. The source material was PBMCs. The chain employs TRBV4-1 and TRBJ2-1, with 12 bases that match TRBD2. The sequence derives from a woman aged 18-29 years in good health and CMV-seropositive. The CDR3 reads CASSQVLTSGSVNEQFF. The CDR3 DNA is TGCGCCAGCAGCCAAGTCTTGACTAGCGGGAGCGTCAATGAGCAGTTCTTC.